The 16 T cell receptor beta chains listed next were all sequenced from one sample in a study of shared clonotypes between healthy human individuals. The method was immunoSEQ multiplex PCR; TCRdb's version includes in-frame clones alone and lacks a portion of them. This table holds around 2,100,000 clones, about 95% found once. As defined, naive CD8 cells were CD45RO-negative and positively selected for CCR7, with terminally differentiated effector memory CD45RA+ cells excluded. The sequenced material came from naive CD8+ T cells sorted from blood. These receptor sequences come from a man younger than 35 in good health.

The chain is built from TRBV2 and TRBJ2-1; 7 bases line up with TRBD2. Germline trimming cut 1 base from V and 6 bases from J; bases unmatched to any gene: 9. Germline V CDR1 and CDR2: SNHLY, FYNNEI. This CDR3 is 16 amino acids long. This chain's CDR3 is CASSEGGGSEFNEQFF. DNA of the CDR3: TGTGCCAGCAGTGAAGGGGGGGGAAGCGAGTTCAATGAGCAGTTCTTC.

As concerns this clone: Other DNA sequences of this sample code for an identical CDR3. This chain joins TRBV28 and TRBJ2-7; TRBD2 is a possible D gene (6 bases). Germline V gives CDR1 MDHEN, CDR2 SYDVKM. Trimming took off 3 bases at V and 6 bases at J, with 9 bases between the two ends. The CDR3 is 12 residues long. Here the CDR3 reads CASSFGGGEQYF. The CDR3 DNA is TGTGCCAGCAGTTTTGGGGGAGGCGAGCAGTACTTC.

For the CDR3, the DNA is TGTGCCAGCAGTGAAACCCAGGGTACCTACGAGCAGTACTTC. Translation gives CASSETQGTYEQYF. The chain is built from TRBV2 and TRBJ2-7; D is possibly TRBD1 (5 bases). The germline V and J ends were trimmed by 2 bases and 2 bases, with 10 bases remaining between them. Germline V lookup: CDR1 SNHLY, CDR2 FYNNEI. This CDR3 comprises 14 residues.

V is TRBV6-5 and J is TRBJ2-7; 10 nucleotides match TRBD1. The CDR3 runs to 15 residues. The V segment lost 4 bases and the J segment 4 bases; nucleotides outside the gene matches: 7. Germline assignment: CDR1 MNHEY and CDR2 SVGAGI. In DNA, the CDR3 is TGTGCCAGCAGTTTGGGGACAGGGGTCGCGTACGAGCAGTACTTC. It specifies CASSLGTGVAYEQYF.

This sequence joins TRBV4-3 and TRBJ2-7, with TRBD1 identical over 11 bases. V shed 0 bases and J 3 bases; nucleotides not matched to a gene: 4. Germline V lookup: CDR1 LGHNA, CDR2 YSLEER. This CDR3 comprises 16 residues. The CDR3 loop is CASSQDPGTGGYEQYF. The CDR3 DNA reads as TGCGCCAGCAGCCAAGATCCCGGGACAGGGGGCTACGAGCAGTACTTC.

The rearrangement links TRBV9 to TRBJ1-5; perhaps TRBD1 as D (5 bases). Trimming took 3 bases from V and 4 from J, leaving 11 bases between them. Germline V lookup: CDR1 SGDLS, CDR2 YYNGEE. This CDR3 is built from 14 residues. DNA of the CDR3: TGTGCCAGCAGCGAAGGACAAATTAATCAGCCCCAGCATTTT. It translates to CASSEGQINQPQHF.

The chain links TRBV11-2 to TRBJ2-5; D possibly corresponds to TRBD2 (6 bases). This CDR3 has 15 residues. The ends were cut back, 5 bases at V and 4 bases at J, with 17 bases in the middle. CDR1 and CDR2 from the germline V gene are SGHAT and FQNNGV. The CDR3 here is CASSPSGWGLETQYF. In DNA form, the CDR3 reads TGTGCCAGCAGCCCCAGCGGGTGGGGCCTAGAGACCCAGTACTTC.

This clone was counted only a few times. The gene calls are TRBV9 and TRBJ1-5; 8 nucleotides match TRBD1. Trimming at V came to 1 base and at J to 3 bases, leaving 3 bases not matched to a gene. This CDR3 comprises 15 residues. Germline lookup yields CDR1 SGDLS and CDR2 YYNGEE. The CDR3 is CASSVTGGLNQPQHF. The CDR3 nucleotides read TGTGCCAGCAGCGTAACAGGGGGACTCAATCAGCCCCAGCATTTT.

The gene calls are TRBV28 and TRBJ2-7; D tentatively reads TRBD1 or TRBD2 (5 bases each). From germline, CDR1 is MDHEN and CDR2 SYDVKM. The CDR3 length is 18 residues. V was clipped by 3 bases and J by 5 bases, with 26 bases between them. CDR3 protein: CASSFSPEVGDPIDEQYF. CDR3 DNA sequence: TGTGCCAGCAGTTTTTCCCCAGAGGTTGGGGACCCCATAGACGAGCAGTACTTC.

This chain joins TRBV11-2 and TRBJ2-2; 11 positions agree with TRBD2. V was pared by 4 bases and J by 3 bases, with 7 bases of the junction left unmatched. The germline V gene has CDR1 SGHAT and CDR2 FQNNGV. CDR3 size: 17 residues. The CDR3 region has the DNA TGTGCCAGCAGCTCCACGGTGGGACTAGCGGACACCGGGGAGCTGTTTTTT. Its protein is CASSSTVGLADTGELFF.

This chain joins TRBV19 and TRBJ1-4; tentatively, D is TRBD1 (5 bases). Between the trimmed V and J ends, which lost 4 bases and 2 bases, there was a span of 11 bases. Germline lookup yields CDR1 LNHDA and CDR2 SQIVND (reference sequence). This CDR3 has 15 amino acids. CDR3 in amino acids: CASSRDAATNEKLFF. The DNA of the CDR3 is TGTGCCAGTAGTAGGGACGCCGCTACTAATGAAAAACTGTTTTTT.

The chain links TRBV6-6 to TRBJ1-2; unclear D gene. The CDR3 consists of 14 residues. Germline V lookup: CDR1 MNHNY, CDR2 SVGAGI (reference sequence). Trimming stripped 5 bases from V and 5 bases from J, with 15 bases between. The CDR3: CASSPTDVPYGYTF. The CDR3 DNA reads TGTGCCAGCAGTCCTACCGACGTGCCATATGGCTACACCTTC.

This clone was seen once. V usage is TRBV7-2 and J usage is TRBJ1-1; 11 bases are a match to TRBD1. With V trimmed by 4 bases and J by 5 bases, 12 bases remained unmatched. There are 17 residues in the CDR3. From germline, CDR1 is SGHTA and CDR2 FQGNSA. CDR3 amino acids: CASSSSWDRGFGTEAFF. The CDR3 DNA sequence: TGTGCCAGCAGCTCTAGTTGGGACAGGGGGTTTGGAACTGAAGCTTTCTTT.

This chain uses TRBV19 with TRBJ2-1; perhaps TRBD2 as D (6 bases). Germline CDR1 is LNHDA and CDR2 is SQIVND (reference sequence). CDR3 length: 12 amino acids. The V end was cut by 6 bases, the J end by 7 bases, with 10 bases between. CDR3 nucleotide sequence: TGTGCCAGTAGGGTGGGGGGAAATGAGCAGTTCTTC. Its protein is CASRVGGNEQFF.

The genes are TRBV27 and TRBJ2-1; perhaps TRBD1 as D (6 bases). The CDR3 is 14 residues long. Germline V CDR1 and CDR2: MNHEY, SMNVEV (reference sequence). V was cut by 8 bases and J by 3 bases, with 14 bases left in between. The CDR3 here is CASRRWDNYNEQFF. DNA for the CDR3: TGTGCCAGCCGACGGTGGGACAACTACAATGAGCAGTTCTTC.

This clone was detected only once. This chain joins TRBV30 and TRBJ2-1; TRBD2 agrees at 10 bases. V lost 4 bases, J lost 8 bases, and 5 bases stayed unmatched. The CDR3 loop spans 13 amino acids. The germline CDR1 and CDR2 sequences are GTSNPN and SVGIG (reference sequence). The CDR3 here is CAWTSGSGDEQFF. The CDR3, as DNA: TGTGCCTGGACTAGCGGGAGTGGGGATGAGCAGTTCTTC.